The source of this TCR beta chain is a study of Ad26.COV2.S vaccination and SARS-CoV-2 variants. On the study more broadly: Donor was in the COV1001 Ad26.COV2.S trial arm.

Assay: immunoSEQ multiplex PCR; the TCRdb copy retains only in-frame clones and omits some. The data show 300,000 to 400,000 clones, with roughly 87% seen just once and 3.4% held by the top ten. The CDR3 runs 13 residues. V gave up 3 bases and J gave up 1 base, with 8 bases separating them. The V gene's germline CDR1 is DFQATT and CDR2 SNEGSKA (reference sequence). Stated treatment: 15 to 20 received Ad26.COV2.S at low or high dose, single or two shots; about 5 received placebo; per-sample allocation not given. Sampling was performed 63 days after the first vaccine or placebo injection. Donation was by an adult aged 18-55 years who was in Boston.

The chain combines TRBV20-1 with TRBJ2-3, with D perhaps matching TRBD1 or TRBD2 (5 bases each). The source is a person between 18 and 59 years old who received the Ad26.COV2.S COVID-19 vaccine or a placebo. The specimen comprised peripheral blood, sampled in a trial of Ad26.COV2.S vaccine versus placebo. The CDR3: CSASMGGTDTQYF. DNA for the CDR3: TGCAGTGCTAGTATGGGGGGCACAGATACGCAGTATTTT.